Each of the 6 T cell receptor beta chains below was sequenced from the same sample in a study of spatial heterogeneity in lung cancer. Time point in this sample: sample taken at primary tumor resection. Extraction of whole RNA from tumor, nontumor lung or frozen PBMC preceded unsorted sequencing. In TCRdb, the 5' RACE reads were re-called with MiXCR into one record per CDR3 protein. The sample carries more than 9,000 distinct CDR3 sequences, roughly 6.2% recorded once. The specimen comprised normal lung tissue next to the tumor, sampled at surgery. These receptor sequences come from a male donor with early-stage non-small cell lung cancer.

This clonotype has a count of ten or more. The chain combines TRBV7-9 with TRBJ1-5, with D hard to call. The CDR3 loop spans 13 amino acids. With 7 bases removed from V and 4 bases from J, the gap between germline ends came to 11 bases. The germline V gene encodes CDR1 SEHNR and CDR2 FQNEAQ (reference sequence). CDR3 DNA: TGTGCCAGCACTTCGTCCAGGAATCAGCCCCAGCATTTT. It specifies CASTSSRNQPQHF.

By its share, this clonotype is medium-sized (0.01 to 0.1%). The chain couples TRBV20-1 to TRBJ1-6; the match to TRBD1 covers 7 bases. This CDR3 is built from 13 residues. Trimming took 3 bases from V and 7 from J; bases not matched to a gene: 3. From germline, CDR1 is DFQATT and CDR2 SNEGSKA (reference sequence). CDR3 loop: CSASDRENSPLHF. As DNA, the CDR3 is TGCAGTGCTAGTGACAGGGAAAATTCACCCCTCCACTTT.

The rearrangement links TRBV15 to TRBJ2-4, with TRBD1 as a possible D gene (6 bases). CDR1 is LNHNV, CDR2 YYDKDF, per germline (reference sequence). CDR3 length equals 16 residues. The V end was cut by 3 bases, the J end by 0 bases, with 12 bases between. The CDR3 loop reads CATSRTEGVAKNIQYF. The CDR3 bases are TGTGCCACCAGCAGGACAGAGGGGGTAGCCAAAAACATTCAGTACTTC.

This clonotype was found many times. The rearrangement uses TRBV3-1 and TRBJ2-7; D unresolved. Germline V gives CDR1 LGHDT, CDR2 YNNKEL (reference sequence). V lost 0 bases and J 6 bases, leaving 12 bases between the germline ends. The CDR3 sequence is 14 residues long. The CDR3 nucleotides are TGTGCCAGCAGCCAAGAAGACCTCACGGTCGAGCAGTACTTC. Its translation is CASSQEDLTVEQYF.

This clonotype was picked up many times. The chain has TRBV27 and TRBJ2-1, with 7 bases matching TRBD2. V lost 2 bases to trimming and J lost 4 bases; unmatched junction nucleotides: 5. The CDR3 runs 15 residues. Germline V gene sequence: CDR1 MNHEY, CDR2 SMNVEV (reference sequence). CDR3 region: CASSLSLAAYNEQFF. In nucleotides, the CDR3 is TGTGCCAGCAGTTTAAGTCTAGCGGCTTACAATGAGCAGTTCTTC.

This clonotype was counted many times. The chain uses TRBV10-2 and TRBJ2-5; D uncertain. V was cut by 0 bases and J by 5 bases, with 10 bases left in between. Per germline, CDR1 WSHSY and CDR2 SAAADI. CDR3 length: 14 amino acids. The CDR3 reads CASSESSTRETQYF. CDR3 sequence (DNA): TGCGCCAGCAGTGAGTCCTCCACCCGGGAGACCCAGTACTTC.